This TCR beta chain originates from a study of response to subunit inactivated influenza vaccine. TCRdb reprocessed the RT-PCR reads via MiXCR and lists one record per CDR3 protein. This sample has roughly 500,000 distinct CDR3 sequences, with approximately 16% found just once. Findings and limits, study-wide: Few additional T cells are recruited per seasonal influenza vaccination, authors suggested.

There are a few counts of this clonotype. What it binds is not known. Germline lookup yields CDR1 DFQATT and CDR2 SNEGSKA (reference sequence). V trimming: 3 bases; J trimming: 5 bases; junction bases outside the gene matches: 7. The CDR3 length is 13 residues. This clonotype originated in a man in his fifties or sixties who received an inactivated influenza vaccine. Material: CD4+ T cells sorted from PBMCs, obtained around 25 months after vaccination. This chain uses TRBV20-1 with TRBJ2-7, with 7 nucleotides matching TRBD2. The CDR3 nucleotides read TGCAGTGCTAGCCCCCGGGGGGTTGACGAGCAGTACTTC. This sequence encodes CSASPRGVDEQYF.